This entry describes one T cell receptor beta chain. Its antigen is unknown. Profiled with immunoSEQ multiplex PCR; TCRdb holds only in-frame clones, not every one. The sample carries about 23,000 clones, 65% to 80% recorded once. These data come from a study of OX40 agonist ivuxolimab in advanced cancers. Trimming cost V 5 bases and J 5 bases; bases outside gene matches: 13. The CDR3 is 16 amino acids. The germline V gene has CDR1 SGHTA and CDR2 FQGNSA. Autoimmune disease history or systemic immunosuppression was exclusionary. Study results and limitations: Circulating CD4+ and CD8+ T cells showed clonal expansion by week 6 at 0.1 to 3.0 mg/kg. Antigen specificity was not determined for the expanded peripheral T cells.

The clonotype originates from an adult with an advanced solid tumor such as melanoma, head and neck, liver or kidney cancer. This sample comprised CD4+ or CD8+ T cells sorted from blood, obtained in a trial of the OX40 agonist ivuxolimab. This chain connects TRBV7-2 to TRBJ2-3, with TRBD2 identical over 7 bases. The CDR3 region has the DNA TGTGCCAGCAGCAACCGCGGGGGACGCGGGGTAGATACGCAGTATTTT. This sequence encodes CASSNRGGRGVDTQYF.